Given below is one T cell receptor (beta chain) in context. Antigen: not known. The data derive from a study of Tregs in tolerant kidney transplant recipients. Regarding the study as a whole: Validation in larger populations is needed because few patients were studied. The most relevant donor-specific Treg TCRbeta repertoire apparently came from expansion with activated donor B cells.

The data were produced by immunoSEQ multiplex PCR, yet TCRdb's version contains in-frame clones alone and is incomplete. The table includes 110,000 or so clones, 92% detected once. Thawed PBMCs were FACS-sorted into unstimulated CD4+CD25+CD127- regulatory T cells, CD4+CD25- non-regulatory cells, CD4 and CD8 cells. The sequenced sample was CD4+ T cells from blood. This receptor was obtained from a human donor in good health.

The CDR3 sequence is CAWKGYEQFF. The CDR3 nucleotides read TGTGCCTGGAAGGGCTATGAGCAGTTCTTC. The genes are TRBV30 and TRBJ2-1; D not resolved. Germline CDR1 reads GTSNPN; CDR2 reads SVGIG (reference sequence). CDR3 length: 10 residues. Between the trimmed V and J ends, which lost 4 bases and 8 bases, there was a span of 6 bases.